The present entry profiles one TCR beta chain with its context. The data were produced by immunoSEQ multiplex PCR, yet TCRdb's version contains in-frame clones alone and is incomplete. The data show roughly 150,000 clones, with around 90% seen just once and roughly 2.3% held by the top ten. The CDR3 loop spans 16 amino acids. J lost 4 bases, V lost 7 bases, and 12 bases had no gene match. In germline, CDR1 is LNHDA, CDR2 SQIVND (reference sequence). The source of the sample is a study of blood T cell repertoires in COVID-19. Across the study: Acute and convalescent COVID-19 samples came from the United States, Italy and Spain.

Sequenced: peripheral blood. This sequence originates from a man between 18 and 35 years old with acute or convalescent COVID-19. The chain joins TRBV19 to TRBJ1-2; 10 nucleotides match TRBD1. For the CDR3, the DNA is TGTGCCAGTAATCGGGACAGGGGAAATGAATTCTATGGCTACACCTTC. It encodes CASNRDRGNEFYGYTF. The variable domain in full, with the rest retrieved from reference TRBV19 and TRBJ1-2, is DGGITQSPKYLFRKEGQNVTLSCEQNLNHDAMYWYRQDPGQGLRLIYYSQIVNDFQKGDIAEGYSVSREKKESFPLTVTSAQKNPTAFYLCASNRDRGNEFYGYTFGSGTRLTVV.